These 10 T cell receptor beta chains came from one sample sequenced in a study of early T cells in non-severe SARS-CoV-2 infection. TCRdb re-called the 5' RACE reads with MiXCR, one entry per CDR3 protein. In the table there are some 82,000 distinct CDR3 sequences, approximately 12% of which are singletons. Sequencing used whole blood, obtained at baseline. All receptors derive from an adult who was a healthcare worker with PCR-confirmed SARS-CoV-2 infection or an uninfected control (not recorded which).

V is TRBV7-2 and J is TRBJ2-4; D gene unclear. CDR1 and CDR2 from the germline V gene are SGHTA and FQGNSA. The V and J ends lost 3 bases and 0 bases respectively, with 15 bases between them. There are 17 residues in the CDR3. The CDR3 DNA sequence: TGTGCCAGCAGCTTGGCGGCAGGCATGAAAGCCAAAAACATTCAGTACTTC. Its protein is CASSLAAGMKAKNIQYF.

This chain joins TRBV5-5 and TRBJ2-2, with 8 bases identical to TRBD1. The CDR3 is 16 amino acids. With V trimmed by 2 bases and J by 5 bases, 8 bases remained unmatched. Germline V gene data show CDR1 as SGHKS and CDR2 as YYEKEE (reference sequence). CDR3: CASSFGQGPGTGELFF. The CDR3 bases are TGTGCCAGCAGCTTCGGACAGGGCCCAGGAACCGGGGAGCTGTTTTTT.

The chain recombines TRBV21-1 with TRBJ1-6; the table's TRBD1 call for D was not verified on the DNA. TRBV21-1 is a recognized pseudogene. The CDR3 is 11 residues long. The CDR3 here is CASSKPGQFHF. DNA of the CDR3: TGTGCCAGCAGCAAACCGGGACAGTTCCACTTT.

This clonotype was found many times. V gene TRBV10-3 combines with J gene TRBJ2-7; tentatively, D is TRBD1 (6 bases). The CDR3 is 15 residues long. Germline values: CDR1 ENHRY, CDR2 SYGVKD. The V and J ends lost 3 bases and 2 bases respectively, with 14 bases between them. The CDR3 DNA sequence: TGTGCCATCAGTGATTCCGACAGGCGCCCCTACGAGCAGTACTTC. Protein product: CAISDSDRRPYEQYF.

This rearrangement joins TRBV7-2 to TRBJ2-3, with a tentative D call TRBD2 (5 bases). Germline V gene lookup returns CDR1 SGHTA and CDR2 FQGNSA. Trimming removed 3 bases from V and 3 bases from J, with 16 bases in between. CDR3 length: 16 amino acids. Here the CDR3 reads CASSLGLAGQTDTQYF. The CDR3 region has the DNA TGTGCCAGCAGCTTGGGCCTCGCGGGTCAGACAGATACGCAGTATTTT.

This clonotype has a handful of counts. This chain links TRBV23-1 with TRBJ1-5; 7 bases are shared with TRBD1. TRBV23-1 carries the ORF label, with uncertain function. V lost 8 bases to trimming and J lost 1 base; unmatched junction nucleotides: 8. The CDR3 length is 15 residues. This chain's CDR3 is CASSGTEISNQPQHF. Written as DNA, the CDR3 is TGCGCCAGCTCCGGGACAGAAATCAGCAATCAGCCCCAGCATTTT.

This clonotype was observed a few times. The rearrangement joins TRBV11-3 to TRBJ2-5; D possibly uses TRBD1 or TRBD2 (5 bases each). Trimming stripped 1 base from V and 5 bases from J, with 20 bases between. The CDR3 is made up of 17 amino acids. CDR1 is SGHNT and CDR2 is YENEEA in the germline V gene. CDR3 DNA: TGTGCCAGCAGCTTAGGACGCAGGGAGTCGGCGCTTGAGACCCAGTACTTC. It encodes CASSLGRRESALETQYF.

This clonotype was found many times. The chain joins TRBV4-1 to TRBJ1-4, with no clear D. The CDR3 has 15 residues. With 0 bases removed from V and 0 bases from J, the gap between germline ends came to 5 bases. The germline CDR1 and CDR2 sequences are MGHRA and YSYEKL. CDR3 protein: CASSQDGATNEKLFF. The CDR3 DNA is TGCGCCAGCAGCCAAGACGGGGCAACTAATGAAAAACTGTTTTTT.

J is TRBJ1-6 and V is TRBV12-3 or TRBV12-4; D unresolved. The CDR3 extends over 15 amino acids. V gave up 2 bases and J gave up 3 bases, with 8 bases separating them. CDR3 DNA sequence: TGTGCCAGCAGTTTACAGCCAGGCTATAATTCACCCCTCCACTTT. Protein: CASSLQPGYNSPLHF.

This clonotype occurred many times. V gene TRBV30 combines with J gene TRBJ2-7; D may be TRBD2 (7 bases). CDR1 GTSNPN and CDR2 SVGIG come from the germline V gene (reference sequence). V was pared by 2 bases and J by 4 bases, with 15 bases between. The CDR3 has 14 residues. CDR3 coding DNA: TGTGCCTGGAGTAGGGGGGAGGGCCAGTACGAGCAGTACTTC. Protein sequence: CAWSRGEGQYEQYF.